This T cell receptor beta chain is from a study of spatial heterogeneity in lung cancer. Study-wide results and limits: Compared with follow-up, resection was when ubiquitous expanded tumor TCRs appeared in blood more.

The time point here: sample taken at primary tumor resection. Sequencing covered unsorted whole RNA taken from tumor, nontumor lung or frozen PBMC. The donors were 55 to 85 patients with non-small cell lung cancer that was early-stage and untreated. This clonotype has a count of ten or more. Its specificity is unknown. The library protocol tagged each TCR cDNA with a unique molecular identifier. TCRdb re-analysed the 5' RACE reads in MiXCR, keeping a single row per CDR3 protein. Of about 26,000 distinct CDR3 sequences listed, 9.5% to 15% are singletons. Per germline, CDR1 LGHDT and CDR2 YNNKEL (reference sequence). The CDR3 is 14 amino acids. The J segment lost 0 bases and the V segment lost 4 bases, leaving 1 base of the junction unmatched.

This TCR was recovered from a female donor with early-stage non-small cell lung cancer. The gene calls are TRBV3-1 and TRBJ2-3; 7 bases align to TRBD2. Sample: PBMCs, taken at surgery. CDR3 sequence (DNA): TGTGCCAGCAGCCCTAGCGGTAGCACAGATACGCAGTATTTT. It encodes CASSPSGSTDTQYF.